This T cell receptor beta chain was profiled in a study of regulatory T cells in long-lasting Graves disease. As for the study in general: Persistent cases were those of Graves' disease that involved over 5 years of antithyroid drugs with positive TSH receptor antibodies.

Construction of the TCR beta libraries employed iRepertoire HTBI primers in conjunction with Arm-PCR of CDR3 regions. Methods used by the authors: Analysis of the samples identified roughly 62 TRBV and about 14 TRBJ segments. TCRdb processed the multiplex PCR reads anew with MiXCR; each CDR3 protein has one entry. These V and J calls derive from TCRdb rather than the authors' analysis. This sample yields about 660,000 distinct CDR3 sequences, of which around 30% are seen a single time; 42% belongs to the top ten. This clonotype was recorded at least ten times. The CDR3 totals 14 residues. V gave up 6 bases and J gave up 8 bases; unmatched junction bases: 8. From germline, CDR1 is MDHEN and CDR2 SYDVKM. Time point given: persistent/refractory GD, antithyroid drugs over 5 years with positive TRAb. PBMCs were the source of the RNA used for TCR sequencing. Under American Thyroid Association guidelines, Graves' disease was diagnosed. EDTA tubes collected nine milliliters of peripheral blood.

The rearrangement joins TRBV28 to TRBJ1-4; the match to TRBD1 covers 8 bases. This TCR was recovered from a female donor with Graves disease. Sequences were derived from peripheral blood mononuclear cells (PBMCs), sampled when the disease was refractory, from a patient treated with antithyroid drugs. Written as DNA, the CDR3 is TGTGCCAGCAGCCAGGGGGCGCGGGTCGAAAAACTGTTTTTT. Amino acid sequence: CASSQGARVEKLFF.